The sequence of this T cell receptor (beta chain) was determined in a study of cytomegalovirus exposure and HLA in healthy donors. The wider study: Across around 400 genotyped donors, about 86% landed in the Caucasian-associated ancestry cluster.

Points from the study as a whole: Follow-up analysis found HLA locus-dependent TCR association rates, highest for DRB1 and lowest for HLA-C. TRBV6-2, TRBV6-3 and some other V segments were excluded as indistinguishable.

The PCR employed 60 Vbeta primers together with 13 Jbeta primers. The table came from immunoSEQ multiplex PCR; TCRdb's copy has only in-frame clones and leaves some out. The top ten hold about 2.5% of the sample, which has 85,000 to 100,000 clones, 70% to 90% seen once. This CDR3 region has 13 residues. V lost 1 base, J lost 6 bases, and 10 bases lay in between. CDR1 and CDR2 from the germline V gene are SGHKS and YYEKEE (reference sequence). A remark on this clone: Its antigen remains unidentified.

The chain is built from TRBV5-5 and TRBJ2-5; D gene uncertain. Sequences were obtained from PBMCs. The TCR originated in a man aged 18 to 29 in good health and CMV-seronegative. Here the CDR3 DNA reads TGTGCCAGCAGCTTGTCGCCGGAGCAGACCCAGTACTTC. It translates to CASSLSPEQTQYF.